Detailed here is one T cell receptor beta chain. No cognate antigen has been identified for it. Mismatch with germline at one junction end may stem from a read error. The sample is drawn from a study of OX40 agonist ivuxolimab in advanced cancers. Regarding the research as a whole: The costimulatory receptor OX40 (CD134) was targeted by ivuxolimab, a fully human IgG2 agonistic monoclonal antibody. Intravenous ivuxolimab was administered to patients every 2 weeks at six dose levels: 0.01, 0.1, 0.3, 1.5, 3 and 10 mg/kg. Of the 50 to 55 dose-escalation patients, hepatocellular carcinoma was present in some 19, melanoma in roughly 15, renal cell carcinoma in 9 and head and neck cancer in 9. In the dose-escalation cohort, approximately 82% of patients were male, and the mean age was roughly 60 years with a range of about 20 to 80. Prior anti-PD-1, anti-PD-L1 or anti-CTLA-4 therapy was permitted, and checkpoint inhibitors had been received by roughly 40% of dose-escalation patients. Partial responses occurred in three dose-escalation patients, of whom one had hepatocellular carcinoma and two had cutaneous melanoma. The purpose of peripheral TCRbeta sequencing was to test whether ivuxolimab changed TCR sequence diversity and led to clonal T-cell expansion. The monotherapy dose-escalation portion (N ≈ 57 patients) of the phase I ivuxolimab trial is reported in the paper. General study outcomes and caveats: Low levels of normalized T-cell clonal expansion were also seen in some patients who did not respond. After ivuxolimab, CD8+ T cells had more expanded clones than CD4+ T cells on average. In the 0.1-3.0 mg/kg groups, partial responders were among the patients with the lowest normalized peripheral clonal expansion, particularly in CD8+ T cells. At doses from 0.1 to 3.0 mg/kg, clonal expansion was seen in both CD4+ and CD8+ blood T cells between baseline and week 6. Which antigens the clonally expanded peripheral T cells were specific for was not determined.

Looking up the germline V gene yields CDR1 LGHNA and CDR2 YNFKEQ. From the cysteine up to the phenylalanine, the CDR3 has a length of 14 residues. Only the CDR3 DNA stays, 42 bases, in frame from base 1. Genomic DNA was extracted from sorted cells for sequencing of the TCRbeta CDR3 region. The immunoSEQ Assay was used for sequencing of TCRbeta CDR3 regions. TCRdb took this table from immuneACCESS and kept in-frame rearrangements with V and J called. Such tables lack part of the clones; where checked against another copy, unresolved V genes explain under half of the gap, and the rest is unexplained. The sample table contains tens of thousands of clones; only one count was recorded for 82% of them. The ten largest clones capture about 1.8% of the sample. The trial excluded patients who had a history of autoimmune disease or were on systemic immunosuppression. Peripheral blood for TCR sequencing was drawn from every dose cohort at baseline, at cycle 4 day 1 and at cycle 7 day 1. Samples were obtained from an open-label, multicenter, first-in-human phase I dose-escalation trial of ivuxolimab. Adults with locally advanced or metastatic melanoma, renal cell carcinoma, hepatocellular carcinoma or head and neck squamous cell carcinoma were enrolled in the trial. Before TCR sequencing, CD4+ T cells and CD8+ T cells were sorted from peripheral blood as separate populations.

The V and J genes are TRBV4-2 and TRBJ2-2, with 9 bases matching TRBD2. The sample here was CD4+ or CD8+ T cells sorted from blood, taken in a trial of the OX40 agonist ivuxolimab. The receptor was derived from an adult with an advanced solid tumor such as melanoma, head and neck, liver or kidney cancer. The CDR3 region has the sequence CASNRTSAHRGAVF. The DNA sequence is TGTGCCAGCAACCGGACTAGCGCACACCGGGGAGCTGTTTTT.